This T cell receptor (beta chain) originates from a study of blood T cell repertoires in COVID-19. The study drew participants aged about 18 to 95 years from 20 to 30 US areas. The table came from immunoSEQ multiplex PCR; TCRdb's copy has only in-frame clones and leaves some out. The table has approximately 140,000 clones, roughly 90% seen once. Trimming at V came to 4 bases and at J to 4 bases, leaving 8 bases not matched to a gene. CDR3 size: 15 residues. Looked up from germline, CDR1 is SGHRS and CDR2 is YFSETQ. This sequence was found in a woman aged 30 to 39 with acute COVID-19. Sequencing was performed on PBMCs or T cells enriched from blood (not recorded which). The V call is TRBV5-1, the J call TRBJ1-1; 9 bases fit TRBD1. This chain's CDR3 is CASSPTGQGRTEAFF. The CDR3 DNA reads TGCGCCAGCAGCCCGACGGGACAGGGCCGCACTGAAGCTTTCTTT.